This T cell receptor (beta chain) was sequenced in a study of human T cells and chemical hapten exposure. Study-level background: Minor pooled library volume differences mainly drove per-sample TCR yield variation.

The library gave individual cDNA molecules unique molecular identifiers. Per the study methods: There were a median of approximately 96,000 TCRs per sample, with a range from roughly 23,224 to 690,600. MiXCR was run by TCRdb on the 5' RACE reads, yielding one entry per CDR3 protein. The V and J calls follow TCRdb's processing rather than the paper's. In the table there are around 140,000 distinct CDR3 sequences, 4.1% of which are singletons. The CDR3 sequence is 19 residues long. Looked up from germline, CDR1 is DFQATT and CDR2 is SNEGSKA (reference sequence). V lost 3 bases, J lost 10 bases, and 26 bases stayed unmatched. Ten or more counts support this clonotype. Antigen: not known. Unfractionated whole blood yielded total RNA. Findings and limits, study-wide: TCRs above 1 in 1000 frequency did not change with DPC sensitization.

This TCR derives from a female donor in good health. This sequence joins TRBV20-1 and TRBJ2-1; 8 nucleotides match TRBD2. DNA of the CDR3: TGCAGTGCTAGTGTTAGGAGCGGGGGCCCCGGCTACCGGATCAAGGAGCAGTTCTTC. This sequence encodes CSASVRSGGPGYRIKEQFF.